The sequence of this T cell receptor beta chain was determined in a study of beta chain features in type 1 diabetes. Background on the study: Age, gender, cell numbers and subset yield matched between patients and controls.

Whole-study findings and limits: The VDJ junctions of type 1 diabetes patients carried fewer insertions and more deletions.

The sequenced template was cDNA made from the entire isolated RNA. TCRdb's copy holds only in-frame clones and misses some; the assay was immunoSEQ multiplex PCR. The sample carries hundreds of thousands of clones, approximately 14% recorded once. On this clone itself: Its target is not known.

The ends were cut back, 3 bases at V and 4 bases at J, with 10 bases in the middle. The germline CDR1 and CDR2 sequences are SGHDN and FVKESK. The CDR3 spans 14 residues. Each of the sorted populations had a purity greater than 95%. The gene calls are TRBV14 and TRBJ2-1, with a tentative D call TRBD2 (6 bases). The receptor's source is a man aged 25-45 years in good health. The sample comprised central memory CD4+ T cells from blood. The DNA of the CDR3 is TGTGCCAGCAGCCACCTAGCGCAATACAATGAGCAGTTCTTC. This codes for CASSHLAQYNEQFF.